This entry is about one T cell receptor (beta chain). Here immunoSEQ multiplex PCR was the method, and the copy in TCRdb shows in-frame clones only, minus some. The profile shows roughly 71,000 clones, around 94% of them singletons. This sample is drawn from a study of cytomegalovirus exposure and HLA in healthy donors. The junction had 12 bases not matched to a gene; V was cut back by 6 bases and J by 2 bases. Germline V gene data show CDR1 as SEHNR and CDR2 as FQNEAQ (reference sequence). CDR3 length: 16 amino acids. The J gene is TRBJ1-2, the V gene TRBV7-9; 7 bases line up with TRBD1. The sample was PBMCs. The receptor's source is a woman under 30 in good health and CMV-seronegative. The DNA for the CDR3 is TGTGCCAGCAGAGGGCACAGGGGAAGGGCCAACTATGGCTACACCTTC. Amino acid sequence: CASRGHRGRANYGYTF. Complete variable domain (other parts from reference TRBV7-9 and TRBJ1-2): DTGVSQNPRHKITKRGQNVTFRCDPISEHNRLYWYRQTLGQGPEFLTYFQNEAQLEKSRLLSDRFSAERPKGSFSTLEIQRTEQGDSAMYLCASRGHRGRANYGYTFGSGTRLTVV.